This T cell receptor (beta chain) was identified during a study of vaccination effects on CD4 cells after COVID-19. Turning to the study itself: Before any sequencing was done, the ViraFEST assay used viral peptide pools to expand antigen-specific CD4+ T cells.

This clone occurred once. The antigen remains unidentified. CDR1 and CDR2 from the germline V gene are SGHVS and FQNEAQ. This CDR3 has 18 residues. J gave up 1 base and V 5 bases, and 8 bases lay outside the gene matches. Profiling relied on immunoSEQ multiplex PCR, and the TCRdb table lists in-frame clones only, not all of them. Here the sample spans tens of thousands of clones, 77% being singletons. Culturing for ten to eleven days preceded CD4+ T cell isolation. At days 3 and 7, half of the medium was exchanged for IL-2 medium. Study-level results: Vaccine- and infection-induced clones showed marked clonal contraction late following vaccination.

The material sequenced was CD4+ T cells from PBMCs cultured without peptide, taken before COVID-19 vaccination. The clonotype comes from a human donor who received a COVID-19 vaccine. The rearrangement joins TRBV7-8 to TRBJ2-6; 10 bases match TRBD1. The CDR3 bases are TGTGCCAGCAGCCCGGGACAGGGGAGAGGTTCTGGGGCCAACGTCCTGACTTTC. Translated, it gives CASSPGQGRGSGANVLTF.